Below, 18 T cell receptor beta chains from the same sample are listed, as sequenced in a study of T cells in Graves' hyperthyroidism and ophthalmopathy. Amplification targeted TCR beta CDR3 regions from RNA transcripts. The HTBI set primed first-round TCR CDR3 RT-PCR. TCRdb independently ran MiXCR on the multiplex PCR reads; one entry per CDR3 protein. The sample lists about 300,000 distinct CDR3 sequences; roughly a fifth were seen once. Sequencing was done on a sample of blood. All receptors derive from a man between 50 and 59 years old with Graves' ophthalmopathy.

This clonotype has ten or more counts. This chain uses TRBV11-1 with TRBJ1-4, with a tentative D call TRBD1 (5 bases). V was cut by 4 bases and J by 4 bases, with 13 bases left in between. The CDR3 runs 15 residues. Germline V gene lookup returns CDR1 SGHAT and CDR2 FQDESV (reference sequence). DNA of the CDR3: TGTGCCAGCAGCTCAACAGACAGCTATAATGAAAAACTGTTTTTT. This encodes CASSSTDSYNEKLFF. Full variable domain (outside the CDR3, taken from reference TRBV11-1 and TRBJ1-4): EAEVAQSPRYKITEKSQAVAFWCDPISGHATLYWYRQILGQGPELLVQFQDESVVDDSQLPKDRFSAERLKGVDSTLKIQPAELGDSAMYLCASSSTDSYNEKLFFGSGTQLSVL.

This clonotype was observed a handful of times. The chain recombines TRBV5-1 with TRBJ2-3, with 10 bases fitting TRBD2. This CDR3 is 17 amino acids long. Germline CDR1 and CDR2: SGHRS and YFSETQ. Losses at the gene ends were 1 base for V and 0 bases for J; bases not matched to a gene: 5. The CDR3 sequence: CASSLPRLAGSTDTQYF. The CDR3, as DNA: TGCGCCAGCAGCTTGCCCCGACTAGCGGGCAGCACAGATACGCAGTATTTT. The full variable domain, in which reference TRBV5-1 and TRBJ2-3 provide the parts outside the CDR3, is KAGVTQTPRYLIKTRGQQVTLSCSPISGHRSVSWYQQTPGQGLQFLFEYFSETQRNKGNFPGRFSGRQFSNSRSEMNVSTLELGDSALYLCASSLPRLAGSTDTQYFGPGTRLTVL.

The chain recombines TRBV24-1 with TRBJ2-1; 11 nucleotides align to TRBD2. CDR1 KGHDR and CDR2 SFDVKD come from the germline V gene. J was trimmed by 5 bases and V by 3 bases; bases with no gene match: 5. This CDR3 has 16 amino acids. The CDR3 is CATSDHLGLADNEQFF. CDR3 bases: TGTGCCACCAGTGATCACCTGGGACTAGCGGACAATGAGCAGTTCTTC.

There are many counts of this clonotype. This rearrangement joins TRBV18 to TRBJ2-7, with 7 positions matching TRBD1. The CDR3 is made up of 13 amino acids. Germline values: CDR1 KGHSH, CDR2 LQKENI. Losses at the gene ends were 6 bases for V and 4 bases for J; bases not matched to a gene: 6. The CDR3: CASSPTTGYEQYF. The CDR3 DNA follows: TGTGCCAGCTCCCCGACGACAGGGTACGAGCAGTACTTC. Complete variable domain (other parts from reference TRBV18 and TRBJ2-7): NAGVMQNPRHLVRRRGQEARLRCSPMKGHSHVYWYRQLPEEGLKFMVYLQKENIIDESGMPKERFSAEFPKEGPSILRIQQVVRGDSAAYFCASSPTTGYEQYFGPGTRLTVT.

This chain uses TRBV4-1 with TRBJ2-7; D may be TRBD1 (7 bases). Trimming cost V 3 bases and J 2 bases, with 14 bases left between them. CDR3 length: 15 amino acids. The germline V gene encodes CDR1 MGHRA and CDR2 YSYEKL. CDR3: CASSQEGAPTYEQYF. The CDR3 nucleotides are TGCGCCAGCAGCCAGGAGGGGGCGCCTACCTACGAGCAGTACTTC.

There are many counts of this clonotype. The chain recombines TRBV30 with TRBJ2-7; 7 bases match TRBD2. Germline CDR1 and CDR2: GTSNPN and SVGIG (reference sequence). This CDR3 spans 14 amino acids. The V gene end was trimmed by 7 bases and the J gene end by 3 bases; junction bases not matched to a gene: 12. The CDR3 region is CASREVQRGYEQYF. CDR3 in DNA: TGTGCCTCCCGGGAGGTCCAACGCGGCTACGAGCAGTACTTC.

This clonotype occurred a few times. CDR3 protein: CASSVATGHLYEQYF. CDR3 sequence (DNA): TGTGCCAGCAGCGTAGCTACAGGACACCTTTACGAGCAGTACTTC. The chain carries TRBV9 and TRBJ2-7, with D possibly being TRBD1 (5 bases). The CDR3 runs to 15 residues. Germline V gene data show CDR1 as SGDLS and CDR2 as YYNGEE. The germline V and J ends were trimmed by 0 bases and 4 bases, with 14 bases remaining between them. Using reference TRBV9 and TRBJ2-7 for the parts outside the CDR3, the full variable domain is DSGVTQTPKHLITATGQRVTLRCSPRSGDLSVYWYQQSLDQGLQFLIQYYNGEERAKGNILERFSAQQFPDLHSELNLSSLELGDSALYFCASSVATGHLYEQYFGPGTRLTVT.

This clonotype was counted at least ten times. This rearrangement joins TRBV2 to TRBJ2-2; D unclear. The V and J ends lost 3 bases and 7 bases respectively, with 15 bases between them. The CDR3 has 15 amino acids. The germline V gene has CDR1 SNHLY and CDR2 FYNNEI. This CDR3 reads CASSEPQRRIGELFF. The CDR3 DNA follows: TGTGCCAGCAGTGAGCCACAGAGGCGAATCGGGGAGCTGTTTTTT.

This clonotype has ten or more counts. This rearrangement joins TRBV5-1 to TRBJ2-3; D is possibly TRBD2 (6 bases). V was pared by 4 bases and J by 0 bases, with 9 bases between. CDR3 length: 14 residues. The V gene's germline CDR1 is SGHRS and CDR2 YFSETQ. The DNA for the CDR3 is TGCGCCAGCAGCATGAGCGGGAGCACAGATACGCAGTATTTT. As protein: CASSMSGSTDTQYF.

The CDR3 DNA sequence: TGTGCCAGCAGTTTAGTAGCGGGAGGGCCCCAAGAGACCCAGTACTTC. Translating gives CASSLVAGGPQETQYF. The chain is built from TRBV28 and TRBJ2-5, with TRBD2 identical over 11 bases. J lost 1 base, V lost 2 bases, and 3 bases had no gene match. The CDR3 is made up of 16 amino acids. Germline-derived CDR1 and CDR2 are MDHEN and SYDVKM.

The CDR3 is CASSYPTGAQTYEQYF. The CDR3 DNA reads as TGTGCCAGCAGTTACCCGACAGGGGCCCAAACCTACGAGCAGTACTTC. V usage is TRBV6-2 or TRBV6-3 and J usage is TRBJ2-7; TRBD1 agrees at 8 bases. The CDR3 spans 16 residues. V was clipped by 2 bases and J by 2 bases; unmatched bases: 8. The germline V gene encodes CDR1 MNHEY and CDR2 SVGEGT.

This clonotype was counted ten times or more. This sequence joins TRBV20-1 and TRBJ2-7, with D possibly TRBD2 on 7 matching bases. Germline lookup yields CDR1 DFQATT and CDR2 SNEGSKA (reference sequence). V was trimmed by 2 bases and J by 1 base, leaving 15 bases between them. The CDR3 is made up of 15 amino acids. The CDR3 DNA reads as TGCAGTGCTAGATCCGAAGGGGGGGGGTCCTACGAGCAGTACTTC. This codes for CSARSEGGGSYEQYF.

In this sample, this clonotype turned up a few times. The chain combines TRBV4-1 with TRBJ2-7; TRBD2 agrees at 8 bases. CDR1 is MGHRA, CDR2 YSYEKL, per germline. The V segment lost 6 bases and the J segment 0 bases; nucleotides outside the gene matches: 7. This CDR3 is 15 amino acids long. Written as DNA, the CDR3 is TGCGCCAGCAGAAGCTTAGCGGGGAGCTCCTACGAGCAGTACTTC. Protein product: CASRSLAGSSYEQYF.

This clonotype was observed many times. The CDR3 loop reads CSASGTSGLRETQYF. CDR3 DNA: TGCAGTGCTAGTGGGACTAGCGGGTTGAGGGAGACCCAGTACTTC. The V call is TRBV20-1, the J call TRBJ2-5; TRBD2 matches 12 bases. V gave up 3 bases and J gave up 5 bases; unmatched junction bases: 7. There are 15 residues in the CDR3. Germline loops: CDR1 DFQATT, CDR2 SNEGSKA (reference sequence).

This clonotype was seen ten or more times. The chain employs TRBV3-1 and TRBJ2-3; the D gene is possibly TRBD2 (5 bases). Germline V gene lookup returns CDR1 LGHDT and CDR2 YNNKEL (reference sequence). V lost 1 base to trimming and J lost 6 bases, with 14 bases between them. The CDR3 is 15 amino acids. This CDR3 reads CASSQGRIRRDTQYF. The DNA for the CDR3 is TGTGCCAGCAGCCAAGGAAGGATAAGGAGGGATACGCAGTATTTT.

This clonotype came up many times. V gene TRBV20-1 combines with J gene TRBJ2-7; 8 nucleotides agree with TRBD1. Germline CDR1 reads DFQATT; CDR2 reads SNEGSKA (reference sequence). The CDR3 is 13 amino acids. Trimming at V came to 7 bases and at J to 0 bases, leaving 5 bases not matched to a gene. DNA for the CDR3: TGCAGTGTTTCCGGGACAGGCTCCTACGAGCAGTACTTC. It codes for CSVSGTGSYEQYF.

This clonotype occurred many times. The chain is built from TRBV28 and TRBJ1-2; D is perhaps TRBD1 (5 bases). This CDR3 is built from 14 residues. V was trimmed by 2 bases and J by 8 bases, leaving 15 bases between them. Looked up from germline, CDR1 is MDHEN and CDR2 is SYDVKM. CDR3 nucleotides: TGTGCCAGCAGTTTAGGAGGCAGGGATCTGGGCTACACCTTC. Residues: CASSLGGRDLGYTF.

Regarding this clonotype: This sequence may be a read error, since a much larger clone differs from it by one base. The V call is TRBV4-1, the J call TRBJ2-2; 7 bases agree with TRBD1. This CDR3 has 16 amino acids. Germline CDR1 is MGHRA and CDR2 is YSYEKL. After removal of 4 bases from V and 5 bases from J, the junction contained 10 bases not matched to a gene. The CDR3 spells CASSPTTGLGTGELFF. DNA for the CDR3: TGCGCCAGCAGCCCCACGACAGGGCTGGGAACCGGGGAGCTGTTTTTT.